One sample yielded the 29 T cell receptor beta chains listed below, sequenced in a study. TCRdb analysed the 5' RACE reads with MiXCR anew, one entry per CDR3 protein. The sample includes approximately 7,000 distinct CDR3 sequences, around half of them seen just once. The sample consisted of naive CD4+ T cells sorted from a lymph node. Subset described: naive CD4+ T cells, CD4+CD45RA+CD25-. Receptors originate from a female donor with breast cancer.

V gene TRBV7-9 combines with J gene TRBJ2-2; D unclear. Trimming removed 4 bases at V and 4 bases at J, with 13 bases between. The CDR3 totals 15 residues. Per germline, CDR1 SEHNR and CDR2 FQNEAQ (reference sequence). CDR3 residues: CASSSRPPGTGELFF. CDR3 sequence (DNA): TGTGCCAGCAGCTCCCGACCTCCTGGCACCGGGGAGCTGTTTTTT. The variable domain in full, with the rest retrieved from reference TRBV7-9 and TRBJ2-2, is DTGVSQNPRHKITKRGQNVTFRCDPISEHNRLYWYRQTLGQGPEFLTYFQNEAQLEKSRLLSDRFSAERPKGSFSTLEIQRTEQGDSAMYLCASSSRPPGTGELFFGEGSRLTVL.

V gene TRBV20-1 combines with J gene TRBJ2-7; possible D gene TRBD2, 6 bases. V lost 2 bases and J 4 bases, leaving 15 bases between the germline ends. This CDR3 contains 14 residues. The germline gives CDR1 DFQATT, CDR2 SNEGSKA (reference sequence). The chain's CDR3 is CSARSWTNRYEQYF. As DNA, the CDR3 is TGCAGTGCTAGATCATGGACTAACCGATACGAGCAGTACTTC.

The chain is built from TRBV6-1 and TRBJ1-2; 10 bases line up with TRBD1. With 0 bases clipped from V and 8 bases from J, the junction kept 0 bases outside the gene matches. The CDR3 runs 13 residues. The germline V gene has CDR1 MNHNS and CDR2 SASEGT. CDR3 protein: CASSEATGGGYTF. The DNA of the CDR3 is TGTGCCAGCAGTGAAGCGACAGGGGGCGGCTACACCTTC.

This clonotype has a handful of counts. The chain recombines TRBV12-3 or TRBV12-4 with TRBJ1-1; a weak D match, TRBD1 (5 bases). The CDR3 spans 14 residues. V dropped 2 bases and J dropped 5 bases, with 12 bases sitting between them. CDR3 DNA sequence: TGTGCCAGCAGTTTACAGGGATCCCTAACTGAAGCTTTCTTT. It is translated as CASSLQGSLTEAFF.

The chain employs TRBV20-1 and TRBJ2-6; 8 nucleotides match TRBD2. This CDR3 region has 17 residues. The germline CDR1 and CDR2 sequences are DFQATT and SNEGSKA (reference sequence). V gave up 6 bases and J gave up 0 bases; unmatched junction bases: 10. CDR3 nucleotides: TGCAGTGCCCGGGCTAGCGGGTCATACTCTGGGGCCAACGTCCTGACTTTC. Translating gives CSARASGSYSGANVLTF.

V usage is TRBV27 and J usage is TRBJ1-1; D unresolved. The germline CDR1 and CDR2 sequences are MNHEY and SMNVEV (reference sequence). V lost 6 bases and J lost 1, with 12 bases in between. The CDR3 sequence is 14 residues long. The CDR3 sequence: CASSFTQSNTEAFF. In DNA, the CDR3 is TGTGCCAGCAGCTTTACACAGTCGAACACTGAAGCTTTCTTT.

Regarding this clonotype: Mismatch with germline at one junction end may stem from a read error. The rearrangement uses TRBV20-1 and TRBJ2-1; 8 nucleotides agree with TRBD2. CDR1 is DFQATT, CDR2 SNEGSKA, per germline (reference sequence). The length of the CDR3 is 16 residues. In DNA form, the CDR3 reads TGCAGTGCTAGAGTTGATAGCGGGGCCTCCTACGATGAGCAGTTCTTC. Protein: CSARVDSGASYDEQFF.

The rearrangement links TRBV12-3 or TRBV12-4 to TRBJ2-1; D might be TRBD1 (6 bases). With 1 base removed from V and 3 bases from J, the gap between germline ends came to 10 bases. CDR3 length: 15 amino acids. CDR3 loop: CASSLDAGVYNEQFF. In nucleotides, the CDR3 is TGTGCCAGCAGTTTAGATGCAGGGGTCTACAATGAGCAGTTCTTC.

The gene calls are TRBV20-1 and TRBJ1-1; no clear D. The V gene lost 2 bases and the J gene lost 0 bases, with 16 bases spanning the gap. Germline V CDR1 and CDR2: DFQATT, SNEGSKA (reference sequence). This CDR3 has 16 residues. The CDR3 DNA is TGCAGTGCTAGACCGCCTGAGAACCCCCTGAACACTGAAGCTTTCTTT. This gives the protein CSARPPENPLNTEAFF.

The chain employs TRBV6-5 and TRBJ2-1, with D maybe TRBD1 (6 bases). Germline CDR1 is MNHEY and CDR2 is SVGAGI. The V gene lost 7 bases and the J gene lost 4 bases, with 17 bases spanning the gap. The CDR3 extends over 15 amino acids. The CDR3 sequence is CASTASGVPYNEQFF. The CDR3 DNA reads as TGTGCCAGCACCGCCTCAGGGGTTCCTTACAATGAGCAGTTCTTC.

As to this clonotype: The junction shows a germline mismatch at one end, possibly a read error. The rearrangement links TRBV5-1 to TRBJ2-1; D may be TRBD2 (7 bases). CDR3 size: 15 residues. CDR1 is SGHRS and CDR2 is YFSETQ in the germline V gene. The CDR3 DNA reads as TGCGCCAGCAGATTGGGGGGGGCCAGCTACAATGAGCAGTTCTTC. Amino acid sequence: CASRLGGASYNEQFF. Filled out from reference TRBV5-1 and TRBJ2-1, the complete variable domain reads KAGVTQTPRYLIKTRGQQVTLSCSPISGHRSVSWYQQTPGQGLQFLFEYFSETQRNKGNFPGRFSGRQFSNSRSEMNVSTLELGDSALYLCASRLGGASYNEQFFGPGTRLTVL.

This clonotype was seen a handful of times. The V and J genes are TRBV6-1 and TRBJ2-5; 12 bases fit TRBD2. The CDR3 loop spans 15 amino acids. Germline V lookup: CDR1 MNHNS, CDR2 SASEGT. V lost 5 bases and J lost 4; bases outside the gene matches: 5. The CDR3 sequence is CASSPLAGGGETQYF. The CDR3 DNA sequence: TGTGCCAGCAGTCCGCTAGCGGGGGGGGGAGAGACCCAGTACTTC.

The rearrangement uses TRBV14 and TRBJ1-2, with TRBD1 as a possible D gene (6 bases). In germline, CDR1 is SGHDN, CDR2 FVKESK. The CDR3 spans 15 residues. Trimming cost V 1 base and J 3 bases, with 12 bases left between them. CDR3 protein: CASSQGTGFDYGYTF. The CDR3 DNA reads TGTGCCAGCAGCCAAGGCACAGGGTTTGACTATGGCTACACCTTC.

The chain combines TRBV5-1 with TRBJ2-1, with D unresolved. The CDR3 runs to 11 residues. Per germline, CDR1 SGHRS and CDR2 YFSETQ. Trimming pared 2 bases from V and 8 bases from J, leaving 5 bases between. The CDR3 coding sequence is TGCGCCAGCAGCTTCTCCTATGAGCAGTTCTTC. It yields the protein CASSFSYEQFF.

J is TRBJ1-1 and V is TRBV12-3 or TRBV12-4, with no clear D. V lost 3 bases to trimming and J lost 7 bases, with 12 bases between them. The CDR3 is 13 amino acids. The CDR3, as DNA: TGTGCCAGCAGTTTCCGGGCATATGATGAAGCTTTCTTT. Its protein is CASSFRAYDEAFF.

The chain employs TRBV5-1 and TRBJ1-1; 12 nucleotides align to TRBD1. V was pared by 4 bases and J by 3 bases, with 10 bases of the junction left unmatched. The CDR3 has 17 residues. CDR1 is SGHRS, CDR2 YFSETQ, per germline. The CDR3 spells CASSTGTGGFGYTEAFF. The CDR3 nucleotides are TGCGCCAGCAGCACAGGGACAGGGGGCTTCGGATACACTGAAGCTTTCTTT.

The chain has TRBV12-3 or TRBV12-4 and TRBJ1-5; D call uncertain. CDR3 length equals 11 residues. The V end lost 3 bases, the J end lost 9 bases, and 6 bases lay between the germline ends. The CDR3 spells CASSLGRPQHF. CDR3 sequence (DNA): TGTGCCAGCAGTTTGGGTCGGCCCCAGCATTTT.

The chain couples TRBV29-1 to TRBJ2-5; TRBD1 is a possible D gene (6 bases). Per the germline V gene, CDR1 is SQVTM and CDR2 is ANQGSEA. This CDR3 has 13 amino acids. Trimming took off 7 bases at V and 0 bases at J, with 12 bases between the two ends. The CDR3 sequence: CSARTDYQETQYF. DNA of the CDR3: TGCAGCGCCAGGACAGACTACCAAGAGACCCAGTACTTC.

V gene TRBV12-3 or TRBV12-4 combines with J gene TRBJ2-3; 7 bases are shared with TRBD1. The trim removed 6 bases at V and 0 bases at J, leaving 6 bases unmatched. This CDR3 is built from 15 residues. CDR3 bases: TGTGCCAGCAGAACAGGGGCCCTAAGCACAGATACGCAGTATTTT. Its protein is CASRTGALSTDTQYF.

This chain links TRBV5-1 with TRBJ1-4, with D hard to call. Trimming left V 5 bases short and J 7 bases short, with 15 bases between. The CDR3 covers 14 residues. Germline V lookup: CDR1 SGHRS, CDR2 YFSETQ. CDR3 protein: CASSLDAGSEKLFF. Written as DNA, the CDR3 is TGCGCCAGCAGTCTCGACGCGGGTAGTGAAAAACTGTTTTTT.

The chain employs TRBV3-1 and TRBJ1-6, with a tentative D call TRBD1 (6 bases). Germline V gene data show CDR1 as LGHDT and CDR2 as YNNKEL (reference sequence). Trimming shortened V by 1 base and J by 15 bases, and 22 bases separated the two germline ends. The CDR3 totals 16 residues. The CDR3 coding sequence is TGTGCCAGCAGCCAAGCCAAGGACAGTTCCTTTAACGACCTCCACTTT. Protein: CASSQAKDSSFNDLHF.

This chain connects TRBV5-6 to TRBJ2-1; 12 bases fit TRBD1. CDR1 SGHDT and CDR2 YYEEEE come from the germline V gene. V lost 4 bases and J lost 3; bases outside the gene matches: 11. CDR3 length: 18 amino acids. CDR3 residues: CASSDRDRGPWLYNEQFF. Written as DNA, the CDR3 is TGTGCCAGCAGCGATAGGGACAGGGGGCCTTGGCTCTACAATGAGCAGTTCTTC.

J is TRBJ2-7 and V is TRBV9; D unresolved. This CDR3 is built from 13 residues. In germline, CDR1 is SGDLS, CDR2 YYNGEE. Deletions cut 1 base from V and 6 bases from J, with 11 bases between. Here the CDR3 DNA reads TGTGCCAGCAGCGTAATGGGTTATGGCGAGCAGTACTTC. Translated: CASSVMGYGEQYF.

The chain recombines TRBV30 with TRBJ2-5; perhaps TRBD2 as D (5 bases). The CDR3 totals 12 residues. Germline CDR1 and CDR2: GTSNPN and SVGIG (reference sequence). The V gene lost 5 bases and the J gene lost 5 bases, with 12 bases spanning the gap. CDR3 sequence (DNA): TGTGCCTGGGGTGGTAGGACTGAGACCCAGTACTTC. It translates to CAWGGRTETQYF.

The chain combines TRBV4-1 with TRBJ1-2; D remains ambiguous. The V and J ends lost 1 base and 2 bases respectively, with 11 bases between them. Looked up from germline, CDR1 is MGHRA and CDR2 is YSYEKL. This CDR3 spans 15 amino acids. In nucleotides, the CDR3 is TGCGCCAGCAGCCAAGTGCCCGCCGCGAACTATGGCTACACCTTC. It translates to CASSQVPAANYGYTF.

This clonotype was seen a handful of times. The J gene is TRBJ1-3, the V gene TRBV4-1; no reliable D call. This CDR3 comprises 15 residues. CDR1 is MGHRA and CDR2 is YSYEKL in the germline V gene. V was shortened by 0 bases and J by 0 bases, with 6 bases between the two germline ends. The CDR3 bases are TGCGCCAGCAGCCAAGATGGAGGCTCTGGAAACACCATATATTTT. Its protein product is CASSQDGGSGNTIYF.

The V call is TRBV7-9, the J call TRBJ1-5; D remains ambiguous. The CDR3 spans 13 residues. Trimming stripped 3 bases from V and 2 bases from J, with 5 bases between. The germline gives CDR1 SEHNR, CDR2 FQNEAQ (reference sequence). In DNA, the CDR3 is TGTGCCAGCAGCTTGTCAGGCAATCAGCCCCAGCATTTT. Amino acid sequence: CASSLSGNQPQHF. The full variable domain, rest sourced from reference TRBV7-9 and TRBJ1-5, is DTGVSQNPRHKITKRGQNVTFRCDPISEHNRLYWYRQTLGQGPEFLTYFQNEAQLEKSRLLSDRFSAERPKGSFSTLEIQRTEQGDSAMYLCASSLSGNQPQHFGDGTRLSIL.

The gene calls are TRBV9 and TRBJ1-5, with D possibly matching TRBD1 (6 bases). Trimming stripped 0 bases from V and 3 bases from J, with 10 bases between. Germline lookup yields CDR1 SGDLS and CDR2 YYNGEE. CDR3 length: 15 residues. The CDR3 spells CASSVDGQPNQPQHF. DNA for the CDR3: TGTGCCAGCAGCGTAGACGGACAGCCCAATCAGCCCCAGCATTTT.

This clonotype has a handful of counts. The V gene is TRBV7-2, the J gene TRBJ2-1; D call uncertain. From germline, CDR1 is SGHTA and CDR2 FQGNSA. The V and J ends lost 2 bases and 8 bases respectively, with 10 bases between them. The CDR3 runs 13 residues. CDR3 sequence reads: CASSLLAPDEQFF. The CDR3 DNA sequence: TGTGCCAGCAGCTTACTGGCCCCGGATGAGCAGTTCTTC.